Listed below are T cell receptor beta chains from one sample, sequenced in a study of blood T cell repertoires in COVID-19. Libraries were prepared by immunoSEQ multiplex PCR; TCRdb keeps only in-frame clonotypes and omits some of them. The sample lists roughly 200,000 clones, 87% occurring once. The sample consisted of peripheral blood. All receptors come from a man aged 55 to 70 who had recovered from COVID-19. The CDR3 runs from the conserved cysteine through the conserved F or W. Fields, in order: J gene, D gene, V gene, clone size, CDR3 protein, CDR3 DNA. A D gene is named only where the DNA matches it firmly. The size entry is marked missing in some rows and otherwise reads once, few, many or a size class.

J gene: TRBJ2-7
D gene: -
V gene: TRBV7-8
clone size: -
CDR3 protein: CASSLTPTYEQYF
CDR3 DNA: TGTGCCAGCAGCTTAACCCCTACCTACGAGCAGTACTTC

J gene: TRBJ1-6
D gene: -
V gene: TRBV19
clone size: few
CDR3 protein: CASSMDQGNGRSPLHF
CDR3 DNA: TGTGCCAGTAGTATGGATCAGGGAAACGGGCGATCACCCCTCCACTTT

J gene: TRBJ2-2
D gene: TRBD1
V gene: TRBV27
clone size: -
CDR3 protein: CASSPGDRVFTGELFF
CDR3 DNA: TGTGCCAGCAGCCCTGGGGACAGGGTTTTCACCGGGGAGCTGTTTTTT

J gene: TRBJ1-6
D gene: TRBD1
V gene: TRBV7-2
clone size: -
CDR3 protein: CASSSDRGYNSPLHF
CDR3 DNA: TGTGCCAGCAGCTCCGACAGGGGTTATAATTCACCCCTCCACTTT

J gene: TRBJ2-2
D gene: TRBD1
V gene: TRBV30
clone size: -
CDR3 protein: CAWRDRANGELFF
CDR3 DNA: TGTGCCTGGAGGGACAGGGCCAACGGGGAGCTGTTTTTT

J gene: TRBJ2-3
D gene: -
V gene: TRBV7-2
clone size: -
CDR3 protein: CASSQRQVGTQYF
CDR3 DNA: TGTGCCAGCAGCCAAAGACAGGTGGGGACGCAGTATTTT

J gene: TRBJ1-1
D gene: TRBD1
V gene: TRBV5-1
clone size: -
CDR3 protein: CASSLDRGGREAFF
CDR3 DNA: TGCGCCAGCAGCTTGGACAGGGGGGGAAGAGAAGCTTTCTTT

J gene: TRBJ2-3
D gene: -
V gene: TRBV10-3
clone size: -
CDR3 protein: CATLPPESGTDTQYF
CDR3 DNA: TGTGCCACCCTACCCCCCGAGAGCGGCACAGATACGCAGTATTTT

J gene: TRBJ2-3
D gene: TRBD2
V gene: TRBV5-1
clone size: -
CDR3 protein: CASSRGVAGVAQYF
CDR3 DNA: TGCGCCAGCAGCCGCGGGGTAGCGGGAGTTGCGCAGTATTTT

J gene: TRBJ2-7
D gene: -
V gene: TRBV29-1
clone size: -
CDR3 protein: CSVGGLGEQYF
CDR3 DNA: TGCAGCGTTGGAGGGTTGGGCGAGCAGTACTTC

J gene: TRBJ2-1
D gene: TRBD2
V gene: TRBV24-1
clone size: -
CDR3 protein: CATSDLVAGGPNEQFF
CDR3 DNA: TGTGCCACCAGTGATTTGGTAGCGGGGGGCCCCAATGAGCAGTTCTTC

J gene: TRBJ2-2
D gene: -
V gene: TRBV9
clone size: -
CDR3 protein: CASSARFRAGADTGELFF
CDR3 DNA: TGTGCCAGCAGCGCCCGATTCAGGGCTGGGGCGGACACCGGGGAGCTGTTTTTT

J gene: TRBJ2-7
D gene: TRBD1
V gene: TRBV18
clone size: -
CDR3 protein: CASSTLDRGSEQYF
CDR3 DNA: TGTGCCAGCTCAACGCTGGACAGGGGAAGTGAGCAGTACTTC

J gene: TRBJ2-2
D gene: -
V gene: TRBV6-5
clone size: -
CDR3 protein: CASVLRSTGELFF
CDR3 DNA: TGTGCCAGCGTTCTGAGGAGCACCGGGGAGCTGTTTTTT

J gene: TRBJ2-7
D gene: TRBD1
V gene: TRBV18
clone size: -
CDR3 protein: CASSIDRDRAYEQYF
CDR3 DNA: TGTGCCAGCTCAATCGACCGGGACAGGGCCTACGAGCAGTACTTC

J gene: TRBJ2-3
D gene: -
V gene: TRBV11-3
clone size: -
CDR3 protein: CASSSREPSTDTQYF
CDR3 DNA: TGTGCCAGCAGCTCACGGGAACCTAGCACAGATACGCAGTATTTT

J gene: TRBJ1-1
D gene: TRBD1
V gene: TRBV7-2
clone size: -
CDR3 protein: CASSLRQGFYHTEAFF
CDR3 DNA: TGTGCCAGCAGCTTAAGACAGGGATTTTATCACACTGAAGCTTTCTTT

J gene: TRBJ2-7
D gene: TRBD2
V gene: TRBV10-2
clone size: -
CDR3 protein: CASNAPGGAYEQYF
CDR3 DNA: TGCGCCAGCAACGCTCCGGGGGGGGCCTACGAGCAGTACTTC

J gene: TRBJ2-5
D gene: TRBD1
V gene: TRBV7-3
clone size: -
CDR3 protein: CASSLTRDSQETQYF
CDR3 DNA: TGTGCCAGCAGCTTAACTCGGGACAGTCAAGAGACCCAGTACTTC

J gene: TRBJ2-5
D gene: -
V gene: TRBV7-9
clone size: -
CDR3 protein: CASSLLESHQETQYF
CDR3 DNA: TGTGCCAGCAGCTTGCTGGAGTCCCACCAAGAGACCCAGTACTTC

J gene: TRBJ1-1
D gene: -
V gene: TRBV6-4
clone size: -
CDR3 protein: CASSFDRNTEAFF
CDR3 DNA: TGTGCCAGCAGCTTTGACAGGAACACTGAAGCTTTCTTT

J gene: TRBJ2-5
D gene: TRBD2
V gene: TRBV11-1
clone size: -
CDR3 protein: CASTRGGREETQYF
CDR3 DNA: TGTGCCAGCACCCGGGGGGGCCGCGAGGAGACCCAGTACTTC

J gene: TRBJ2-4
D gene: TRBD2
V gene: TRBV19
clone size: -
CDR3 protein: CASSGGFNIQYF
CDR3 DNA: TGTGCCAGTAGCGGGGGGTTTAACATTCAGTACTTC

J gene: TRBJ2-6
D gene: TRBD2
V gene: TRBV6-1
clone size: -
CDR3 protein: CASSELVAGGSGANVLTF
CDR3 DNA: TGTGCCAGCAGTGAATTAGTAGCGGGAGGATCCGGGGCCAACGTCCTGACTTTC

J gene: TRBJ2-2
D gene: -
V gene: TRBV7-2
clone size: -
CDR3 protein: CASSPRLASGELFF
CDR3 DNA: TGTGCCAGCAGCCCTAGGCTGGCAAGCGGGGAGCTGTTTTTT

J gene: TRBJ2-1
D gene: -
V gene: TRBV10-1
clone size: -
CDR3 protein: CASSTGWRSAVNNEQFF
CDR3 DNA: TGCGCCAGCAGCACAGGGTGGAGGTCGGCGGTTAACAATGAGCAGTTCTTC

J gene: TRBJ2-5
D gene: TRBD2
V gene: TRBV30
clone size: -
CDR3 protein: CAAIWTSGGQETQYF
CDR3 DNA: TGTGCGGCAATCTGGACTAGCGGGGGACAGGAGACCCAGTACTTC

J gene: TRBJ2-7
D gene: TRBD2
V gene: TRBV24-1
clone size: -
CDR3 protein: CATSDPTSGSLEQYF
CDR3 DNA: TGTGCCACCAGTGATCCGACTAGCGGGAGTCTCGAGCAGTACTTC

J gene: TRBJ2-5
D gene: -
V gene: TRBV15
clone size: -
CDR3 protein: CATSRDPGGAKGTQYF
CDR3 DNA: TGTGCCACCAGCAGAGATCCGGGGGGCGCAAAGGGCACCCAGTACTTC

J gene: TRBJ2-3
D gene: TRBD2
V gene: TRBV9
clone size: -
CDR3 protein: CASSVAWASGRDTQYF
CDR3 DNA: TGTGCCAGCAGCGTAGCTTGGGCTAGCGGGCGGGATACGCAGTATTTT

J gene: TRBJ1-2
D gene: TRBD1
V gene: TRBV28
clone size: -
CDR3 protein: CASSLSAGGNGYTF
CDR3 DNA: TGTGCCAGCAGTTTATCGGCAGGGGGCAATGGCTACACCTTC

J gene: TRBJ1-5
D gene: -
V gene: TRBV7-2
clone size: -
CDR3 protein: CASSSSGQSGGFYQPQHF
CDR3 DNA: TGTGCCAGCAGCTCGTCGGGGCAGTCGGGAGGGTTTTATCAGCCCCAGCATTTT

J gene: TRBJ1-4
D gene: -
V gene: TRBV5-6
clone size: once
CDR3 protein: CASSLRDEKLFF
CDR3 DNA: TGTGCCAGCAGCCTACGAGATGAAAAACTGTTTTTT

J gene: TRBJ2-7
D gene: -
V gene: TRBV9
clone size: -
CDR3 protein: CASSGRGGALTYEQYF
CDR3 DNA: TGTGCCAGCAGCGGTCGGGGAGGAGCCTTAACCTACGAGCAGTACTTC

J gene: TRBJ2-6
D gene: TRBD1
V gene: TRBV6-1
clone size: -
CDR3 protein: CASSETGTGTFSGANVLTF
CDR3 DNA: TGTGCCAGCAGTGAAACCGGGACAGGGACATTCTCTGGGGCCAACGTCCTGACTTTC

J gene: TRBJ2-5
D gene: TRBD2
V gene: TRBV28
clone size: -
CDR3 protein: CASSFSSGVQETQYF
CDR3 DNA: TGTGCCAGCAGTTTCAGCAGCGGGGTACAAGAGACCCAGTACTTC

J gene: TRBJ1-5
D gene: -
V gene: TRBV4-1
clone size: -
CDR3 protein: CASSPAAAGNQPQHF
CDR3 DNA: TGCGCCAGCAGCCCAGCAGCAGCGGGAAATCAGCCCCAGCATTTT

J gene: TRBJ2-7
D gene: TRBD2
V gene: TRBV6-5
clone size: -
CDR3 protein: CASRASGELYEQYF
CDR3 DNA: TGTGCCAGCAGGGCTAGCGGGGAGCTATACGAGCAGTACTTC

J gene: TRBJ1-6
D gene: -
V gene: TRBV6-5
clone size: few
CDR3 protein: CASSWDTQRWSPLHF
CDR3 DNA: TGTGCCAGCAGCTGGGACACTCAGAGGTGGTCACCCCTCCACTTT

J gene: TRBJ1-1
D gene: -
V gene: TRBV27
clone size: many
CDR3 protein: CASSFTGFGEAFF
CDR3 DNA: TGTGCCAGCAGTTTCACGGGGTTCGGTGAAGCTTTCTTT

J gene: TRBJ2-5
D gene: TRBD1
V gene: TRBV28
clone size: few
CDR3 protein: CASSSGGMAETQYF
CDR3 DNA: TGTGCCAGCAGTTCAGGGGGCATGGCGGAGACCCAGTACTTC

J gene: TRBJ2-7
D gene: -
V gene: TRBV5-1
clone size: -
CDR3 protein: CASSSQGYEQYF
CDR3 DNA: TGCGCCAGCAGTTCACAGGGCTACGAGCAGTACTTC

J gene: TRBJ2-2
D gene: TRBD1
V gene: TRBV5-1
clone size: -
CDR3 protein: CASSHRPGGEKSNTGELFF
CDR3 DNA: TGCGCCAGCAGCCACCGCCCAGGGGGCGAGAAGTCGAACACCGGGGAGCTGTTTTTT

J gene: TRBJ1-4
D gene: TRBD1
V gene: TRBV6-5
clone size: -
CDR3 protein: CASSPRTGGNEKLFF
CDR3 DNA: TGTGCCAGCAGTCCCCGGACAGGGGGAAATGAAAAACTGTTTTTT

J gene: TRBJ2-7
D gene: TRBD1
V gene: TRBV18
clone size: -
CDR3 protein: CASSQTGGLEQYF
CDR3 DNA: TGTGCCAGCTCACAGACAGGGGGACTCGAGCAGTACTTC

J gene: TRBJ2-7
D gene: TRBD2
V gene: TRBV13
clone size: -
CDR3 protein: CASSLRSGGDPYEQYF
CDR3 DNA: TGTGCCAGCAGCTTGAGGTCCGGGGGGGATCCCTACGAGCAGTACTTC

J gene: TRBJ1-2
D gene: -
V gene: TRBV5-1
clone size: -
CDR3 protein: CASSLDAASRGGYGYTF
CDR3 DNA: TGCGCCAGCAGCTTGGATGCAGCCTCCAGGGGCGGCTATGGCTACACCTTC

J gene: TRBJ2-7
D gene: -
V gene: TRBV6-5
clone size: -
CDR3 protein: CASSSPGTYEQYF
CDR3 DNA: TGTGCCAGCAGTTCCCCCGGGACCTACGAGCAGTACTTC

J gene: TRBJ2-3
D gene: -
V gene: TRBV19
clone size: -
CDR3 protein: CASSIFRSAGDTQYF
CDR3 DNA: TGTGCCAGTAGTATCTTTCGTTCAGCGGGAGATACGCAGTATTTT

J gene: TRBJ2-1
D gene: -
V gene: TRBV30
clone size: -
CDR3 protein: CAWIGGYNEQFF
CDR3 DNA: TGTGCCTGGATAGGGGGTTACAATGAGCAGTTCTTC